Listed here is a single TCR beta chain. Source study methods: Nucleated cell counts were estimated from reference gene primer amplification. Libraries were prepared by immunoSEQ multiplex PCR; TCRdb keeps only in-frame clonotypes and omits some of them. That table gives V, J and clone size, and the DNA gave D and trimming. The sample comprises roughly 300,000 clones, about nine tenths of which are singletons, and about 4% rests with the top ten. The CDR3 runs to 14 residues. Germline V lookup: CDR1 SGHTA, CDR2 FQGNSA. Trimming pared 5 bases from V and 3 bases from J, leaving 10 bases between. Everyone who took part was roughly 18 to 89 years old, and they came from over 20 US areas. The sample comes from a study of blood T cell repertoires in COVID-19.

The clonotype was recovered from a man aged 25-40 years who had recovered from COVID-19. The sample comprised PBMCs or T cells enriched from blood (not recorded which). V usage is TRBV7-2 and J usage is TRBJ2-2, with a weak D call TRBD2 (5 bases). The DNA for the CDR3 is TGTGCCAGCAGCCTTACGGGGTACACCGGGGAGCTGTTTTTT. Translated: CASSLTGYTGELFF.